The rows below give T cell receptor beta chains drawn from one sample of a study of T-cell memory formation after mild COVID-19. TCRdb processed the 5' RACE reads anew with MiXCR; each CDR3 protein has one entry. The data contain 200,000 or so distinct CDR3 sequences, around 8.8% of them singletons. The sequenced sample was PBMCs or a T cell subset sorted from them (not recorded which). Source of these receptors: a man aged 18-30 years who had mild COVID-19 (a few samples of this study predate the infection). Cell type and time point are not known. CDR3s include the opening cysteine and the closing phenylalanine or tryptophan. A D gene is named only where the DNA matches it firmly. Size tells how often a clone was seen (once, few, many) or the class of an expanded clone, and some rows leave it out.

size: .
V: TRBV28
D: .
J: TRBJ2-3
CDR3: CASKASTDTQYF
DNA: TGTGCCAGCAAAGCAAGCACAGATACGCAGTATTTT

size: .
V: TRBV7-6
D: .
J: TRBJ2-2
CDR3: CASSLGSGTGELFFF
DNA: .

size: few
V: TRBV5-4
D: TRBD1
J: TRBJ1-2
CDR3: CASSDDRGGSGYTF
DNA: TGTGCCAGCAGCGATGACAGGGGCGGGAGTGGCTACACCTTC

size: many
V: TRBV7-2
D: TRBD1
J: TRBJ2-3
CDR3: CASSPSTGQGPNTQYF
DNA: TGTGCCAGCAGCCCCTCTACGGGACAGGGGCCTAATACGCAGTATTTT

size: .
V: TRBV6-2/TRBV6-3
D: .
J: TRBJ1-5
CDR3: CASSWAGNQPQHF
DNA: TGTGCCAGCAGTTGGGCAGGGAATCAGCCCCAGCATTTT

size: few
V: TRBV12-3/TRBV12-4
D: TRBD1
J: TRBJ2-6
CDR3: CASEPGQGSSGANVLTF
DNA: TGTGCCAGCGAACCGGGACAGGGGTCCTCTGGGGCCAACGTCCTGACTTTC

size: few
V: TRBV12-3/TRBV12-4
D: .
J: TRBJ2-3
CDR3: CASSLDGARADTQYF
DNA: TGTGCCAGCAGTTTGGACGGGGCTAGGGCAGATACGCAGTATTTT

size: .
V: TRBV3-1
D: TRBD1
J: TRBJ2-3
CDR3: CASSPDRETSTDTQYF
DNA: TGTGCCAGCAGCCCCGACAGGGAAACTAGCACAGATACGCAGTATTTT

size: many
V: TRBV4-1
D: .
J: TRBJ2-1
CDR3: CASSRPTVSSYNEQFF
DNA: TGCGCCAGCAGCCGTCCGACAGTGAGCTCCTACAATGAGCAGTTCTTC

size: few
V: TRBV11-2
D: .
J: TRBJ2-5
CDR3: CASSLDLGRAIETQYF
DNA: TGTGCCAGCAGCTTAGATCTTGGGCGAGCCATCGAGACCCAGTACTTC

size: few
V: TRBV12-3/TRBV12-4
D: .
J: TRBJ2-7
CDR3: CASSFNRRTESSYEQYF
DNA: TGTGCCAGCAGTTTCAACCGACGGACGGAGAGCTCCTACGAGCAGTACTTC

size: many
V: TRBV5-1
D: .
J: TRBJ2-3
CDR3: CASSVGPRTDTQYF
DNA: TGCGCCAGCAGCGTCGGGCCTCGCACAGATACGCAGTATTTT

size: few
V: TRBV21-1
D: .
J: TRBJ2-7
CDR3: CLSKGHGSYEQYF
DNA: TGTCTTAGCAAAGGTCACGGATCCTACGAGCAGTACTTC

size: many
V: TRBV23-1
D: TRBD1
J: TRBJ2-1
CDR3: CASSHSSGDRYNEQFF
DNA: TGCGCCAGCAGTCACTCATCTGGGGACAGGTACAATGAGCAGTTCTTC

size: .
V: TRBV11-3
D: TRBD2
J: TRBJ2-7
CDR3: CASSFSGTGYEQYF
DNA: TGTGCCAGCAGCTTTAGCGGGACCGGTTACGAGCAGTACTTC

size: many
V: TRBV4-3
D: .
J: TRBJ2-5
CDR3: CASSQGTVSGETQYF
DNA: TGCGCCAGCAGCCAAGGGACGGTGTCGGGGGAGACCCAGTACTTC

size: few
V: TRBV4-3
D: .
J: TRBJ2-5
CDR3: CASSQDHGREETQYF
DNA: TGCGCCAGCAGCCAAGATCACGGCAGGGAAGAGACCCAGTACTTC

size: many
V: TRBV12-3/TRBV12-4
D: .
J: TRBJ2-3
CDR3: CASRLQATITDTQYF
DNA: TGTGCCAGCAGGCTACAGGCCACGATCACAGATACGCAGTATTTT

size: few
V: TRBV6-5
D: .
J: TRBJ1-1
CDR3: CASTRGRGWTEAFF
DNA: TGTGCCAGCACCCGAGGGAGGGGGTGGACTGAAGCTTTCTTT

size: .
V: TRBV3-1
D: .
J: TRBJ2-3
CDR3: CASSQSGVAASTDTQYF
DNA: TGTGCCAGCAGCCAATCCGGGGTAGCGGCTAGCACAGATACGCAGTATTTT

size: many
V: TRBV5-4
D: .
J: TRBJ2-6
CDR3: CASSSAASGANVLTF
DNA: TGTGCCAGCAGCTCGGCGGCCTCTGGGGCCAACGTCCTGACTTTC

size: .
V: TRBV6-6
D: .
J: TRBJ1-3
CDR3: CASRPGNTIYF
DNA: TGTGCCAGCAGGCCAGGAAACACCATATATTTT

size: .
V: TRBV20-1
D: .
J: TRBJ1-2
CDR3: CSARPGHFYGYTF
DNA: TGCAGTGCTAGACCGGGACACTTCTATGGCTACACCTTC

size: .
V: TRBV20-1
D: TRBD1
J: TRBJ2-4
CDR3: CSASRQGLHKNIQYF
DNA: TGCAGTGCTTCAAGACAGGGGCTACACAAAAACATTCAGTACTTC

size: .
V: TRBV7-2
D: .
J: TRBJ2-7
CDR3: CASRGPLSSYEQYF
DNA: TGTGCCAGCAGGGGACCGCTGAGCTCCTACGAGCAGTACTTC

size: many
V: TRBV12-3/TRBV12-4
D: .
J: TRBJ1-4
CDR3: CASSWRDPGGEKLFF
DNA: TGTGCCAGCAGCTGGCGGGACCCGGGGGGGGAAAAACTGTTTTTT

size: .
V: TRBV2
D: .
J: TRBJ2-7
CDR3: CASSSGTNPGEQYF
DNA: TGTGCCAGCAGTTCCGGGACAAATCCGGGGGAGCAGTACTTC

size: many
V: TRBV5-1
D: .
J: TRBJ2-7
CDR3: CASSLITDSFYEQYF
DNA: TGCGCCAGCAGCTTGATTACGGACAGCTTCTACGAGCAGTACTTC

size: .
V: TRBV27
D: .
J: TRBJ1-6
CDR3: CASSLTGPYNSPLHF
DNA: TGTGCCAGCAGTTTAACGGGACCTTATAATTCACCCCTCCACTTT

size: .
V: TRBV6-5
D: .
J: TRBJ1-3
CDR3: CASSSGAGNTIYF
DNA: TGTGCCAGCAGTTCGGGAGCTGGAAACACCATATATTTT

size: .
V: TRBV6-4
D: .
J: TRBJ2-3
CDR3: CAGRSKPGRSTDTQYF
DNA: TGTGCCGGCCGCTCGAAACCGGGACGGAGCACAGATACGCAGTATTTT

size: .
V: TRBV7-6
D: TRBD2
J: TRBJ2-7
CDR3: CASSQKGLADHSYEQYF
DNA: TGTGCCAGCAGCCAAAAAGGACTAGCGGACCACTCCTACGAGCAGTACTTC

size: .
V: TRBV6-2/TRBV6-3
D: TRBD2
J: TRBJ2-1
CDR3: CASSYEVAGANEQFF
DNA: TGTGCCAGCAGTTACGAGGTAGCGGGGGCAAATGAGCAGTTCTTC

size: many
V: TRBV6-6
D: TRBD2
J: TRBJ2-3
CDR3: CASSTGGAGVDTQYF
DNA: TGTGCCAGCAGTACCGGGGGGGCCGGGGTAGATACGCAGTATTTT

size: many
V: TRBV10-3
D: .
J: TRBJ2-2
CDR3: CAIEERTGSGELFF
DNA: TGTGCCATAGAAGAGAGAACAGGGTCCGGGGAGCTGTTTTTT

size: .
V: TRBV7-2
D: .
J: TRBJ1-1
CDR3: CASSLHGQRNTEAFF
DNA: TGTGCCAGCAGCTTACATGGTCAGCGGAACACTGAAGCTTTCTTT

size: few
V: TRBV18
D: .
J: TRBJ1-1
CDR3: CASSPRGPGAEAFF
DNA: TGTGCCAGCTCACCAAGGGGCCCGGGGGCTGAAGCTTTCTTT

size: .
V: TRBV20-1
D: TRBD2
J: TRBJ2-1
CDR3: CSAIGGVYNEQFF
DNA: TGCAGTGCGATCGGGGGGGTCTACAATGAGCAGTTCTTC

size: few
V: TRBV15
D: .
J: TRBJ1-6
CDR3: CATSRDWRGGPLHF
DNA: TGTGCCACCAGCAGAGATTGGAGGGGGGGGCCCCTCCACTTT

size: few
V: TRBV4-3
D: TRBD2
J: TRBJ2-3
CDR3: CASSQDRSGGARTDTQYF
DNA: TGCGCCAGCAGCCAAGATCGGAGCGGGGGGGCCAGGACAGATACGCAGTATTTT

size: .
V: TRBV7-2
D: TRBD1
J: TRBJ1-5
CDR3: CASSRQGLEQPQHF
DNA: TGTGCCAGCAGTCGACAGGGATTGGAACAGCCCCAGCATTTT

size: few
V: TRBV21-1
D: .
J: TRBJ1-4
CDR3: CASSLDGGGKNEKLFF
DNA: TGTGCCAGCAGCCTGGACGGAGGGGGCAAAAATGAAAAACTGTTTTTT

size: few
V: TRBV7-2
D: .
J: TRBJ1-5
CDR3: CASSLSGNQCQHF
DNA: TGTGCCAGCAGCTTATCCGGCAATCAGTGCCAGCATTTT

size: few
V: TRBV7-9
D: TRBD1
J: TRBJ1-2
CDR3: CASSVTGEGYTF
DNA: TGTGCCAGCAGCGTGACAGGGGAAGGCTACACCTTC

size: many
V: TRBV6-2/TRBV6-3
D: .
J: TRBJ1-1
CDR3: CASSYDTEAFF
DNA: TGTGCCAGCAGTTACGACACTGAAGCTTTCTTT

size: many
V: TRBV3-1
D: TRBD2
J: TRBJ2-3
CDR3: CASQPGGRDTQYF
DNA: TGTGCCAGCCAACCGGGGGGGCGTGATACGCAGTATTTT

size: .
V: TRBV29-1
D: TRBD1
J: TRBJ1-5
CDR3: CSVGQGGNQPQHF
DNA: TGCAGCGTGGGGCAGGGGGGCAATCAGCCCCAGCATTTT

size: few
V: TRBV6-5
D: .
J: TRBJ2-3
CDR3: CASSYSQGGTDKQYF
DNA: TGTGCCAGCAGTTACTCGCAGGGGGGCACAGATAAGCAGTATTTT

size: few
V: TRBV5-1
D: TRBD1
J: TRBJ2-5
CDR3: CASSPGQVGKETQYF
DNA: TGCGCCAGCAGCCCCGGACAGGTGGGAAAAGAGACCCAGTACTTC

size: few
V: TRBV7-3
D: TRBD2
J: TRBJ2-3
CDR3: CASSVSGGGDSTDTQYF
DNA: TGTGCCAGCAGCGTCAGTGGCGGGGGGGACTCCACAGATACGCAGTATTTT

size: few
V: TRBV4-3
D: .
J: TRBJ1-5
CDR3: CASSQDRRQPQHF
DNA: TGCGCCAGCAGCCAAGATAGGAGGCAGCCCCAGCATTTT

size: many
V: TRBV6-5
D: .
J: TRBJ2-6
CDR3: CASRRAGGANVLTF
DNA: TGTGCCAGCAGAAGGGCAGGTGGGGCCAACGTCCTGACTTTC

size: few
V: TRBV6-5
D: .
J: TRBJ1-4
CDR3: CATKAGTRLFF
DNA: TGTGCCACCAAAGCCGGGACGAGACTGTTTTTT

size: few
V: TRBV7-8
D: TRBD2
J: TRBJ2-3
CDR3: CASSSLTSGATDTQYF
DNA: TGTGCCAGCAGCTCCCTAACTAGCGGGGCCACAGATACGCAGTATTTT

size: .
V: TRBV5-1
D: TRBD2
J: TRBJ2-5
CDR3: CASSAGLAAETQYF
DNA: TGCGCCAGCAGCGCGGGACTAGCTGCAGAGACCCAGTACTTC

size: few
V: TRBV6-2/TRBV6-3
D: .
J: TRBJ1-1
CDR3: CASSYWGPLNTEAFF
DNA: TGTGCCAGCAGTTACTGGGGACCCTTAAACACTGAAGCTTTCTTT

size: .
V: TRBV6-1
D: .
J: TRBJ2-2
CDR3: CASIRPGPENTGELFF
DNA: TGTGCCAGCATTCGACCCGGGCCCGAGAACACCGGGGAGCTGTTTTTT

size: few
V: TRBV18
D: .
J: TRBJ1-6
CDR3: CASSPRGDYSPLHF
DNA: TGTGCCAGCTCACCGAGAGGGGACTACTCACCCCTCCACTTT

size: many
V: TRBV5-1
D: TRBD1
J: TRBJ2-5
CDR3: CASSILGRTGDRETQYF
DNA: TGCGCCAGCAGCATCCTTGGGCGGACAGGAGACCGGGAGACCCAGTACTTC